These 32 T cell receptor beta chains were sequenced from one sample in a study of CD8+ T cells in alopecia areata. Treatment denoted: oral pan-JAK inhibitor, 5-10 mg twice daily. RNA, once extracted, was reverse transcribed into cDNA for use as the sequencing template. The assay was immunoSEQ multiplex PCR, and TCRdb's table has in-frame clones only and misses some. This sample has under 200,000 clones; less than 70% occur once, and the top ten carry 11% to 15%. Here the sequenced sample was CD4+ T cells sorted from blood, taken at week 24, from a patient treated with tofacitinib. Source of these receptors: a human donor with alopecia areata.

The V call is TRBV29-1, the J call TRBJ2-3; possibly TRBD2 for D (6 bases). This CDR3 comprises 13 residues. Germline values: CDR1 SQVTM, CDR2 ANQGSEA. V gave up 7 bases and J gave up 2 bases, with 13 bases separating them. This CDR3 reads CSANGGFTDTQYF. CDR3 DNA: TGCAGCGCTAATGGGGGGTTCACAGATACGCAGTATTTT.

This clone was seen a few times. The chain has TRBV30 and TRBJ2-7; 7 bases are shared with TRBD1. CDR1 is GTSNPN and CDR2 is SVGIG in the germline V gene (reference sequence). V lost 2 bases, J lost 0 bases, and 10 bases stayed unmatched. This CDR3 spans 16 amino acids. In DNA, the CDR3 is TGTGCCTGGAGTTCAAGGACAGGCGCCCGCTCCTACGAGCAGTACTTC. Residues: CAWSSRTGARSYEQYF.

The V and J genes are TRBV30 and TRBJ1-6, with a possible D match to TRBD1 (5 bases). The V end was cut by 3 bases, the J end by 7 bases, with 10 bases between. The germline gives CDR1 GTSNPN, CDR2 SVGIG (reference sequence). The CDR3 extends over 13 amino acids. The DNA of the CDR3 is TGTGCCTGGAGACAGGAGGGGAATTCACCCCTCCACTTT. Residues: CAWRQEGNSPLHF.

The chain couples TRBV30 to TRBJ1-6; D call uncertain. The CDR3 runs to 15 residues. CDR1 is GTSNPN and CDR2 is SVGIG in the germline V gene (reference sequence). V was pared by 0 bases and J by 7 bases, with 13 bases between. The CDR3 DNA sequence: TGTGCCTGGAGTGTGAGAGGACGAGGCAATTCACCCCTCCACTTT. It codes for CAWSVRGRGNSPLHF.

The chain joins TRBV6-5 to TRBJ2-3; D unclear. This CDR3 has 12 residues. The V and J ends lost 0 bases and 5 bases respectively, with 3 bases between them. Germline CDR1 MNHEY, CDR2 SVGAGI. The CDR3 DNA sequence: TGTGCCAGCAGTTACTCGCAAGATACGCAGTATTTT. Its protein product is CASSYSQDTQYF.

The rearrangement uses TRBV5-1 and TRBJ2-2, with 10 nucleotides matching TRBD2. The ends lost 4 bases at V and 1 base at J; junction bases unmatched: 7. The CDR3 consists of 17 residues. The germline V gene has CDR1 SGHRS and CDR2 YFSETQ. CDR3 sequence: CASSPLSGGVNTGELFF. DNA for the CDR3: TGCGCCAGCAGCCCCCTGAGCGGGGGGGTGAACACCGGGGAGCTGTTTTTT.

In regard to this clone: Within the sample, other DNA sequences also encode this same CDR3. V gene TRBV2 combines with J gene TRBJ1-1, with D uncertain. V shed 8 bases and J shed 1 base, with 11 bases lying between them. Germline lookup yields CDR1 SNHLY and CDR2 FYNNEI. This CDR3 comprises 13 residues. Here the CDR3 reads CASSVGENTEAFF. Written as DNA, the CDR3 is TGTGCCAGCTCTGTCGGGGAGAACACTGAAGCTTTCTTT.

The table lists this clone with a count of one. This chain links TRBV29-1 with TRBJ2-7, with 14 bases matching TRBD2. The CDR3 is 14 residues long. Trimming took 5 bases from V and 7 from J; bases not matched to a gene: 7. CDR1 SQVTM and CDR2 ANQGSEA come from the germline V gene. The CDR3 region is CSVKGLAGALEQYF. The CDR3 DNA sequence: TGCAGCGTTAAGGGACTAGCGGGGGCTTTGGAGCAGTACTTC.

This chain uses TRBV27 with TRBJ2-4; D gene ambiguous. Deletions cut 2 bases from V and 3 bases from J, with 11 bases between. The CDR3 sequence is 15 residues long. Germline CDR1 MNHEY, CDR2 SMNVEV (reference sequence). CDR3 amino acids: CASSLRERNKNIQYF. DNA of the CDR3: TGTGCCAGCAGTTTAAGGGAAAGGAACAAAAACATTCAGTACTTC.

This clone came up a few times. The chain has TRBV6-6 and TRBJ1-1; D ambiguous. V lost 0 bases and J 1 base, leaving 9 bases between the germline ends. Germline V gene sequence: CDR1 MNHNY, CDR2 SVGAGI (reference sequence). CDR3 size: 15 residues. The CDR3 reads CASSYSARTNTEAFF. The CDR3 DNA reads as TGTGCCAGCAGTTACTCGGCCAGGACGAACACTGAAGCTTTCTTT.

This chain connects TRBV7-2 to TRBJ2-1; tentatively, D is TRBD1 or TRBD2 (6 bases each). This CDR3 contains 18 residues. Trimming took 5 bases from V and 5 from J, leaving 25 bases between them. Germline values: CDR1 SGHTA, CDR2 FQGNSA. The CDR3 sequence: CASSTPTGHRGINNEQFF. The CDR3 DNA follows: TGTGCCAGCAGCACCCCCACAGGGCACCGGGGGATTAACAATGAGCAGTTCTTC.

CDR3 DNA: TGTGCCAGCAGTCCTACTGGAGAGACCCAGTACTTC. Translation: CASSPTGETQYF. The rearrangement joins TRBV27 to TRBJ2-5; D call uncertain. The CDR3 is made up of 12 amino acids. V was pared by 5 bases and J by 4 bases, with 8 bases between. Germline V gives CDR1 MNHEY, CDR2 SMNVEV (reference sequence).

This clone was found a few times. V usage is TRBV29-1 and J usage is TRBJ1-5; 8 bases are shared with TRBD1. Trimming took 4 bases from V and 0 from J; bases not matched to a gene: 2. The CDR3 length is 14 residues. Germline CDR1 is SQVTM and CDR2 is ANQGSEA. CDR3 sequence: CSVGDRYSNQPQHF. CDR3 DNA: TGCAGCGTTGGGGACAGGTATAGCAATCAGCCCCAGCATTTT.

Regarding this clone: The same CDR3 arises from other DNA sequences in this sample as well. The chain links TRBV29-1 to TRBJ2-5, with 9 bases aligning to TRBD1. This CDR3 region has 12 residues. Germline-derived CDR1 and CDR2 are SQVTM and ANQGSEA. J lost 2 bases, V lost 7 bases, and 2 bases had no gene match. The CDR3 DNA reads TGCAGCGCAGGACAGGGGCAAGAGACCCAGTACTTC. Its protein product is CSAGQGQETQYF. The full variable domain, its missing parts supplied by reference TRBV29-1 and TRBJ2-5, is SAVISQKPSRDICQRGTSLTIQCQVDSQVTMMFWYRQQPGQSLTLIATANQGSEATYESGFVIDKFPISRPNLTFSTLTVSNMSPEDSSIYLCSAGQGQETQYFGPGTRLLVL.

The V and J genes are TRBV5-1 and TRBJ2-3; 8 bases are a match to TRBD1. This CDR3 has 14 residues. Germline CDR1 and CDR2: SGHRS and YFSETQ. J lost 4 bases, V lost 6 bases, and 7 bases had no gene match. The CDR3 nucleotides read TGCGCCAGCACCCAAGACAGGGGCGCAGATACGCAGTATTTT. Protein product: CASTQDRGADTQYF.

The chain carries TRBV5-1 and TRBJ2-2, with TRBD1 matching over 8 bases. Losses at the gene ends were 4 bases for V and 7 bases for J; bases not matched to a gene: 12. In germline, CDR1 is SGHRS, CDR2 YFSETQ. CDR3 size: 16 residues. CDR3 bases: TGCGCCAGCAGCCCTTCAGGGGGCCGCGGGATCGGGGAGCTGTTTTTT. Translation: CASSPSGGRGIGELFF.

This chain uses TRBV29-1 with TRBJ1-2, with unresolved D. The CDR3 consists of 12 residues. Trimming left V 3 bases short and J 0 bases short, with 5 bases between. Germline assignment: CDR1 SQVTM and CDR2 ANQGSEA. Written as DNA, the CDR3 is TGCAGCGTTGATAAAGCTAACTATGGCTACACCTTC. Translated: CSVDKANYGYTF. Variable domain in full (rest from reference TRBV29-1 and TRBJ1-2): SAVISQKPSRDICQRGTSLTIQCQVDSQVTMMFWYRQQPGQSLTLIATANQGSEATYESGFVIDKFPISRPNLTFSTLTVSNMSPEDSSIYLCSVDKANYGYTFGSGTRLTVV.

CDR3 in DNA: TGCAGCGTAGGACGGGGCCGGAGGGGCGAGCAGTACTTC. This codes for CSVGRGRRGEQYF. This chain connects TRBV29-1 to TRBJ2-7; maybe TRBD2 (6 bases). Germline V CDR1 and CDR2: SQVTM, ANQGSEA. Between the trimmed V and J ends, which lost 6 bases and 6 bases, there was a span of 18 bases. The CDR3 is 13 amino acids.

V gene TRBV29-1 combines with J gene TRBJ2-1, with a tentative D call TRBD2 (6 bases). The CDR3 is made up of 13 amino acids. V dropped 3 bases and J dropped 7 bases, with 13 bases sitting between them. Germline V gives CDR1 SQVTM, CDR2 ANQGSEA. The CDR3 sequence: CSVDVGGKNEQFF. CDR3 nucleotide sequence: TGCAGCGTTGACGTTGGAGGGAAGAATGAGCAGTTCTTC.

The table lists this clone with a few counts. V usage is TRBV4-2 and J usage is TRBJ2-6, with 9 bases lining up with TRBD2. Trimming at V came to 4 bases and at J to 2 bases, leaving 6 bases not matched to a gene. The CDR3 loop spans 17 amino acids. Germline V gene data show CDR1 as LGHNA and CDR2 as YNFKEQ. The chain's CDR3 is CASSPRAGGAGANVLTF. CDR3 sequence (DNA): TGTGCCAGCAGCCCCAGGGCGGGGGGGGCTGGGGCCAACGTCCTGACTTTC.

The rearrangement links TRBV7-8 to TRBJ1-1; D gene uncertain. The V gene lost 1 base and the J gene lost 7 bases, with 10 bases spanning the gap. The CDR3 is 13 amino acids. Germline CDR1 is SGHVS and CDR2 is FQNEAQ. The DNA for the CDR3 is TGTGCCAGCAGCTTAGTGGTTGGTGGTGAAGCTTTCTTT. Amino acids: CASSLVVGGEAFF.

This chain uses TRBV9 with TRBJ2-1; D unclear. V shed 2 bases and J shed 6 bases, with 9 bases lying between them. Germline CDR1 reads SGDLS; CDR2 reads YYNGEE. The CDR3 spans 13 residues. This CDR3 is CASSVSQVNEQFF. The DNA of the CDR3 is TGTGCCAGCAGCGTGTCCCAGGTCAATGAGCAGTTCTTC.

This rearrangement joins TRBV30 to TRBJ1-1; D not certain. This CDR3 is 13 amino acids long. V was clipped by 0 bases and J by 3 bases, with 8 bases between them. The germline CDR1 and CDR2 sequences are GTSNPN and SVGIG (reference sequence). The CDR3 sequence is CAWSVQHYTEAFF. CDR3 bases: TGTGCCTGGAGTGTACAGCACTACACTGAAGCTTTCTTT.

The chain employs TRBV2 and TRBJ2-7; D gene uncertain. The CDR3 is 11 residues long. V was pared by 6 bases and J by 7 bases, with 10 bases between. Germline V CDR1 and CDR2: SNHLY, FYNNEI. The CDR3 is CASSRLLEQYF. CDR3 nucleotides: TGTGCCAGCAGCCGGCTATTGGAGCAGTACTTC.

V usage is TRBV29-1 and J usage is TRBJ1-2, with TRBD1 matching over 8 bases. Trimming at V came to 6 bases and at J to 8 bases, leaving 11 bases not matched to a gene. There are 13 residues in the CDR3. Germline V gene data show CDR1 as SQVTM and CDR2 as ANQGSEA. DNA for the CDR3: TGCAGCGTCCTCGGGACAGGAAAGATCGGCTACACCTTC. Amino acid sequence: CSVLGTGKIGYTF.

The CDR3 DNA follows: TGTGCCTTCGGGACTACCAATGGGCTCGAGCAGTACTTC. It specifies CAFGTTNGLEQYF. The chain joins TRBV10-3 to TRBJ2-7; 7 bases fit TRBD2. J lost 6 bases, V lost 11 bases, and 13 bases had no gene match. The germline V gene encodes CDR1 ENHRY and CDR2 SYGVKD. CDR3 length: 13 residues.

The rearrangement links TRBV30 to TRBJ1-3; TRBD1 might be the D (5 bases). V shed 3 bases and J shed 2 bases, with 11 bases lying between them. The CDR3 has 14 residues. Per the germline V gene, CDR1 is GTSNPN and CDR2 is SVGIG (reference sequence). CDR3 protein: CAWRVRGTGNTIYF. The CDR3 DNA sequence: TGTGCCTGGAGAGTCCGGGGCACTGGAAACACCATATATTTT.

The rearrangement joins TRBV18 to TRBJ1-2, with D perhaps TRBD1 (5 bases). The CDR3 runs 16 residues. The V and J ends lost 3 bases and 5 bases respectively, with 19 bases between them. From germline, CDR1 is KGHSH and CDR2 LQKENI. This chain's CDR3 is CASSPTRQGFGYGYTF. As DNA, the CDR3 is TGTGCCAGCTCACCTACGAGGCAGGGATTTGGATATGGCTACACCTTC.

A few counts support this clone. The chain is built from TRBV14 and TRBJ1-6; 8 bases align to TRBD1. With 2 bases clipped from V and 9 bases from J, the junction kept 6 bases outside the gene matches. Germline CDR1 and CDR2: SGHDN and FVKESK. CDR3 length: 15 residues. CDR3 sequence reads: CASSQFGQGISPLHF. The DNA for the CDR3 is TGTGCCAGCAGCCAATTTGGACAGGGTATTTCACCCCTCCACTTT.

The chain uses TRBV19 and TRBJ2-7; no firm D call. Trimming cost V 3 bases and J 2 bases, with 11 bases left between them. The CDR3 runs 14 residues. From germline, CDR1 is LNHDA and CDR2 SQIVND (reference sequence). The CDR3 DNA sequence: TGTGCCAGTAGTATGACGGCCGGGCCCTACGAGCAGTACTTC. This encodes CASSMTAGPYEQYF.

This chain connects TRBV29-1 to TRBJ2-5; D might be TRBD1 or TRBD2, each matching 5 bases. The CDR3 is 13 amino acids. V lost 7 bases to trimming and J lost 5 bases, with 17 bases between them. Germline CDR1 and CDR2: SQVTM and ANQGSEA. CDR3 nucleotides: TGCAGCGCCCAAACGAGGGGAATGGAGACCCAGTACTTC. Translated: CSAQTRGMETQYF.

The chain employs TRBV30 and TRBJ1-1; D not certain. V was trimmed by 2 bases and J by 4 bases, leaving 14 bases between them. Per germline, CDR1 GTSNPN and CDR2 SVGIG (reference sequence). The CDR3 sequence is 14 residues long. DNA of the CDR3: TGTGCCTGGAGTAGGGAGGCGTTGGGCACTGAAGCTTTCTTT. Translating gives CAWSREALGTEAFF.